These 32 T cell receptor beta chains were sequenced from one sample in a study of identical twins. Each CDR3 protein gets one entry after TCRdb re-called the 5' RACE reads with MiXCR. The sample holds more than 400,000 distinct CDR3 sequences, approximately 16% seen once. These sequences were also reported in another study, on yellow fever vaccine responses in identical twins.

The sequencing sample was made of CD4+ T cells sorted from blood. The receptors shown here come from a woman under 30 in good health.

The genes are TRBV3-1 and TRBJ2-7, with 7 positions matching TRBD1. The germline CDR1 and CDR2 sequences are LGHDT and YNNKEL (reference sequence). This CDR3 spans 13 amino acids. V lost 1 base, J lost 3 bases, and 0 bases stayed unmatched. CDR3 sequence: CASSQGQGYEQYV. CDR3 bases: TGTGCCAGCAGCCAAGGACAGGGCTACGAGCAGTACGTC.

This clonotype occurred a few times. This chain links TRBV7-9 with TRBJ2-1; 8 nucleotides line up with TRBD2. Germline-derived CDR1 and CDR2 are SEHNR and FQNEAQ (reference sequence). The CDR3 sequence is 16 residues long. V lost 8 bases to trimming and J lost 1 base; unmatched junction nucleotides: 10. CDR3 residues: CASSRVGGRSYNEQFF. DNA of the CDR3: TGTGCCAGCTCCCGGGTTGGCGGGAGGTCCTACAATGAGCAGTTCTTC.

The table lists this clonotype with a few counts. The V gene is TRBV29-1, the J gene TRBJ2-1, with 11 positions matching TRBD1. V trimming: 4 bases; J trimming: 7 bases; junction bases outside the gene matches: 6. Germline CDR1 SQVTM, CDR2 ANQGSEA. The CDR3 is 14 residues long. DNA for the CDR3: TGCAGCGTTGTCGGACAGGGGGCGTGGAATGAGCAGTTCTTC. Translation: CSVVGQGAWNEQFF.

This clonotype was detected ten times or more. This chain links TRBV20-1 with TRBJ2-7, with 11 bases aligning to TRBD2. There are 14 residues in the CDR3. V lost 5 bases, J lost 3 bases, and 6 bases stayed unmatched. In germline, CDR1 is DFQATT, CDR2 SNEGSKA (reference sequence). The CDR3 here is CSAHPGTSGYEQYV. CDR3 in DNA: TGCAGTGCTCACCCCGGGACTAGCGGCTACGAGCAGTACGTC.

The chain is built from TRBV7-9 and TRBJ2-7; D call uncertain. This CDR3 has 13 residues. The ends were cut back, 3 bases at V and 2 bases at J, with 8 bases in the middle. The germline gives CDR1 SEHNR, CDR2 FQNEAQ (reference sequence). The CDR3 nucleotides are TGTGCCAGCAGCTTCCAGCCTCCCTACGAGCAGTACTTC. This translates into CASSFQPPYEQYF.

This clonotype was seen a few times. The rearrangement joins TRBV5-1 to TRBJ2-1, with D perhaps given as TRBD1 or TRBD2 (5 bases each). The CDR3 length is 15 residues. Germline V gene lookup returns CDR1 SGHRS and CDR2 YFSETQ. The V end lost 2 bases, the J end lost 5 bases, and 14 bases lay between the germline ends. The CDR3: CASSFGTTRNNEQFF. CDR3 DNA sequence: TGCGCCAGCAGCTTCGGGACCACCAGAAACAATGAGCAGTTCTTC. Full variable domain (rest looked up from reference TRBV5-1 and TRBJ2-1): KAGVTQTPRYLIKTRGQQVTLSCSPISGHRSVSWYQQTPGQGLQFLFEYFSETQRNKGNFPGRFSGRQFSNSRSEMNVSTLELGDSALYLCASSFGTTRNNEQFFGPGTRLTVL.

This clonotype was seen many times. The chain employs TRBV4-2 and TRBJ1-1; 8 positions match TRBD1. CDR1 LGHNA and CDR2 YNFKEQ come from the germline V gene. V was pared by 3 bases and J by 1 base, with 13 bases of the junction left unmatched. The CDR3 loop spans 18 amino acids. The CDR3 nucleotides are TGTGCCAGCAGCCAGAAAACAGGGGGAGGATGGAAGAACACTGAAGCTTTCTTT. The encoded protein is CASSQKTGGGWKNTEAFF.

This chain's CDR3 is CASSYFGGGETQYF. The CDR3 nucleotides read TGTGCCAGCAGTTACTTTGGGGGGGGAGAGACCCAGTACTTC. The chain couples TRBV6-5 to TRBJ2-5, with 7 bases matching TRBD2. The germline V gene has CDR1 MNHEY and CDR2 SVGAGI. The CDR3 extends over 14 amino acids. J gave up 4 bases and V 1 base, and 3 bases lay outside the gene matches.

This clonotype was seen a handful of times. The chain combines TRBV10-3 with TRBJ2-3; the match to TRBD2 covers 13 bases. This CDR3 has 17 residues. V dropped 6 bases and J dropped 4; count of bases not matched to a gene: 10. The germline CDR1 and CDR2 sequences are ENHRY and SYGVKD. The CDR3 DNA reads TGTGCCATCAGCCAGACTAGCGGGAGGATCGGAGCAGATACGCAGTATTTT. Translated, it gives CAISQTSGRIGADTQYF.

The chain uses TRBV4-1 and TRBJ2-7; D possibly corresponds to TRBD1 (6 bases). V was cut by 2 bases and J by 0 bases, with 14 bases left in between. The CDR3 is 16 residues long. The germline CDR1 and CDR2 sequences are MGHRA and YSYEKL. The CDR3 loop reads CASSQTWTESSYEQYF. The CDR3 DNA sequence: TGCGCCAGCAGCCAAACTTGGACAGAATCCTCCTACGAGCAGTACTTC.

This clonotype was detected a few times. The chain recombines TRBV12-3 or TRBV12-4 with TRBJ2-2; D might be TRBD2 (5 bases). Trimming took off 1 base at V and 13 bases at J, with 7 bases between the two ends. The CDR3 totals 11 residues. CDR3 in amino acids: CASSLEGVLFF. CDR3 DNA sequence: TGTGCCAGCAGTTTAGAGGGAGTGCTGTTTTTT.

This clonotype has more than one count but fewer than ten. The chain has TRBV7-9 and TRBJ1-1; no clear D gene. The germline V and J ends were trimmed by 5 bases and 4 bases, with 14 bases remaining between them. The CDR3 extends over 14 amino acids. Germline V gene sequence: CDR1 SEHNR, CDR2 FQNEAQ (reference sequence). CDR3 bases: TGTGCCAGCAGCCCCCAGGTTATGAGCACTGAAGCTTTCTTT. It codes for CASSPQVMSTEAFF.

In its sample, this clonotype was seen a few times. V gene TRBV20-1 combines with J gene TRBJ1-1, with 8 bases lining up with TRBD1. CDR1 and CDR2 from the germline V gene are DFQATT and SNEGSKA (reference sequence). This CDR3 has 14 amino acids. Trimming cost V 1 base and J 1 base; bases outside gene matches: 2. The DNA of the CDR3 is TGCAGTGCTAGAGTGGGACAGGCGAACACTGAAGCTTTCTTT. Its protein is CSARVGQANTEAFF.

V is TRBV2 and J is TRBJ1-1, with D hard to call. CDR3 size: 14 residues. The germline V and J ends were trimmed by 5 bases and 4 bases, with 14 bases remaining between them. The germline V gene encodes CDR1 SNHLY and CDR2 FYNNEI. This CDR3 reads CASSPRVLSTEAFF. The CDR3 DNA sequence: TGTGCCAGCAGTCCGAGGGTACTGAGCACTGAAGCTTTCTTT.

This sequence joins TRBV12-3 or TRBV12-4 and TRBJ2-2; maybe TRBD2 (5 bases). Trimming took off 5 bases at V and 6 bases at J, with 13 bases between the two ends. The CDR3 contains 14 residues. For the CDR3, the DNA is TGTGCCAGCAGTGTCCGGACTTACCCCGGGGAGCTGTTTTTT. This gives the protein CASSVRTYPGELFF.

The table lists this clonotype with a few counts. The chain uses TRBV5-1 and TRBJ2-1; D is undetermined. CDR1 and CDR2 from the germline V gene are SGHRS and YFSETQ. The V gene lost 3 bases and the J gene lost 4 bases, with 8 bases spanning the gap. The CDR3 has 13 residues. CDR3 sequence (DNA): TGCGCCAGCAGCTCGACCCAGTACAATGAGCAGTTCTTC. Amino acids: CASSSTQYNEQFF.

This chain connects TRBV7-2 to TRBJ1-5; D gene unclear. Between the trimmed V and J ends, which lost 5 bases and 3 bases, there was a span of 5 bases. The CDR3 has 12 residues. The germline CDR1 and CDR2 sequences are SGHTA and FQGNSA. The CDR3 spells CASSPFNQPQHF. Here the CDR3 DNA reads TGTGCCAGCAGCCCTTTCAATCAGCCCCAGCATTTT.

This clonotype was counted only a few times. The chain has TRBV12-5 and TRBJ2-5; TRBD2 might be the D (6 bases). The CDR3 is 15 residues long. V lost 5 bases to trimming and J lost 8 bases, with 21 bases between them. In germline, CDR1 is LGHNT, CDR2 FRNRAP. Written as DNA, the CDR3 is TGTGCTAGTGGTCCCGGGTTGGGGACTTCAGGAACCCAGTACTTC. Encoded protein: CASGPGLGTSGTQYF.

This clonotype has just a few counts. The chain recombines TRBV4-1 with TRBJ1-6; unclear D gene. There are 15 residues in the CDR3. The V end lost 5 bases, the J end lost 2 bases, and 10 bases lay between the germline ends. The germline V gene has CDR1 MGHRA and CDR2 YSYEKL. CDR3 nucleotide sequence: TGCGCCAGCAGCAACAGTTACCCCTATAATTCACCCCTCCACTTT. Translated: CASSNSYPYNSPLHF.

The rearrangement links TRBV14 to TRBJ2-1; 10 bases agree with TRBD2. This CDR3 contains 16 residues. Trimming at V came to 4 bases and at J to 4 bases, leaving 7 bases not matched to a gene. Germline assignment: CDR1 SGHDN and CDR2 FVKESK. In DNA, the CDR3 is TGTGCCAGCAGCCGGCCCACTAGCGGGAATTACAATGAGCAGTTCTTC. Translation gives CASSRPTSGNYNEQFF.

In its sample, this clonotype was seen a few times. The chain recombines TRBV20-1 with TRBJ2-2; no reliable D call. CDR1 DFQATT and CDR2 SNEGSKA come from the germline V gene (reference sequence). The CDR3 runs to 12 residues. Trimming left V 4 bases short and J 4 bases short, with 7 bases between. The CDR3 is CSATPSTGELFF. CDR3 coding DNA: TGCAGTGCTACACCCTCCACCGGGGAGCTGTTTTTT.

This sequence joins TRBV5-1 and TRBJ2-1, with D unresolved. CDR3 size: 13 residues. CDR1 is SGHRS, CDR2 YFSETQ, per germline. The V end lost 4 bases, the J end lost 7 bases, and 12 bases lay between the germline ends. CDR3: CASSPSAWNEQFF. The CDR3 region has the DNA TGCGCCAGCAGCCCTAGTGCGTGGAATGAGCAGTTCTTC.

The chain carries TRBV7-8 and TRBJ2-7; possibly TRBD1 for D (6 bases). In germline, CDR1 is SGHVS, CDR2 FQNEAQ. V lost 5 bases and J 6 bases, leaving 17 bases between the germline ends. The length of the CDR3 is 14 residues. CDR3 sequence (DNA): TGTGCCAGCAGCACGAGCTTACAAGGGGGCGAGCAGTACGTC. It specifies CASSTSLQGGEQYV.

The chain is built from TRBV20-1 and TRBJ1-2; D unresolved. Germline assignment: CDR1 DFQATT and CDR2 SNEGSKA (reference sequence). Trimming cost V 4 bases and J 3 bases, with 12 bases left between them. CDR3 length: 13 amino acids. The CDR3 loop reads CSAKREVYYGYTF. The DNA of the CDR3 is TGCAGTGCTAAAAGGGAGGTTTACTATGGCTACACCTTC.

V usage is TRBV28 and J usage is TRBJ1-5; D remains unclear. Trimming stripped 5 bases from V and 6 bases from J, with 17 bases between. The CDR3 loop spans 15 amino acids. Germline V lookup: CDR1 MDHEN, CDR2 SYDVKM. CDR3 loop: CASSGHSVPGQPQHF. In nucleotides, the CDR3 is TGTGCCAGCAGTGGCCATTCCGTCCCGGGTCAGCCCCAGCATTTT. Drawing the rest from reference TRBV28 and TRBJ1-5, the complete variable domain is DVKVTQSSRYLVKRTGEKVFLECVQDMDHENMFWYRQDPGLGLRLIYFSYDVKMKEKGDIPEGYSVSREKKERFSLILESASTNQTSMYLCASSGHSVPGQPQHFGDGTRLSIL.

This clonotype was observed many times. The V call is TRBV6-1, the J call TRBJ1-5, with D possibly matching TRBD1 (5 bases). The germline V gene has CDR1 MNHNS and CDR2 SASEGT. This CDR3 has 15 amino acids. V gave up 4 bases and J gave up 2 bases, with 12 bases separating them. CDR3 protein: CASSARDGGNQPQHF. CDR3 nucleotides: TGTGCCAGCAGTGCCCGGGACGGAGGCAATCAGCCCCAGCATTTT.

The V and J genes are TRBV28 and TRBJ2-5; 9 bases align to TRBD1. Germline CDR1 and CDR2: MDHEN and SYDVKM. J was trimmed by 2 bases and V by 1 base; bases with no gene match: 5. The CDR3 covers 16 residues. DNA of the CDR3: TGTGCCAGCAGTTTATTACGAGGACAGGGGCAAGAGACCCAGTACTTC. Translating gives CASSLLRGQGQETQYF.

V gene TRBV12-3 or TRBV12-4 combines with J gene TRBJ2-1; 7 bases are shared with TRBD2. Trimming took 3 bases from V and 8 from J; bases not matched to a gene: 13. This CDR3 comprises 16 residues. The CDR3 is CASSFGSGFRGDEQFF. The CDR3 coding sequence is TGTGCCAGCAGTTTTGGTAGCGGGTTCCGTGGGGATGAGCAGTTCTTC.

This clonotype was picked up a small number of times. The rearrangement links TRBV6-1 to TRBJ2-2, with 11 bases aligning to TRBD1. With V trimmed by 6 bases and J by 0 bases, 6 bases remained unmatched. CDR1 is MNHNS and CDR2 is SASEGT in the germline V gene. The CDR3 is 17 amino acids. CDR3 sequence: CASSRTGGAANTGELFF. As DNA, the CDR3 is TGTGCCAGCAGCAGGACAGGGGGCGCCGCGAACACCGGGGAGCTGTTTTTT.

This clonotype has more than one count but fewer than ten. The chain combines TRBV5-1 with TRBJ2-1, with 10 bases fitting TRBD2. Germline CDR1 and CDR2: SGHRS and YFSETQ. V was pared by 4 bases and J by 6 bases, with 7 bases of the junction left unmatched. The CDR3 is 15 residues long. As DNA, the CDR3 is TGCGCCAGCAGCCAGACAAGCGGGAGGGGCAATGAGCAGTTCTTC. It is translated as CASSQTSGRGNEQFF. The whole variable domain, remainder taken from reference TRBV5-1 and TRBJ2-1, is KAGVTQTPRYLIKTRGQQVTLSCSPISGHRSVSWYQQTPGQGLQFLFEYFSETQRNKGNFPGRFSGRQFSNSRSEMNVSTLELGDSALYLCASSQTSGRGNEQFFGPGTRLTVL.

The rearrangement links TRBV11-2 to TRBJ1-4; D unresolved. Trimming took 5 bases from V and 0 from J, leaving 25 bases between them. The CDR3 totals 20 residues. Germline CDR1 reads SGHAT; CDR2 reads FQNNGV. The DNA of the CDR3 is TGTGCCAGCAGCCTCGCCCTGGGCACCCCGGAACTCGCAACTAATGAAAAACTGTTTTTT. Translated, it gives CASSLALGTPELATNEKLFF. Together with reference TRBV11-2 and TRBJ1-4, the CDR3 gives the full variable domain: EAGVAQSPRYKIIEKRQSVAFWCNPISGHATLYWYQQILGQGPKLLIQFQNNGVVDDSQLPKDRFSAERLKGVDSTLKIQPAKLEDSAVYLCASSLALGTPELATNEKLFFGSGTQLSVL.

This clonotype was detected many times. J is TRBJ1-1 and V is TRBV20-1; perhaps TRBD1 as D (5 bases). The length of the CDR3 is 13 residues. Germline CDR1 DFQATT, CDR2 SNEGSKA (reference sequence). Trimming took 3 bases from V and 3 from J, leaving 11 bases between them. The CDR3 DNA reads TGCAGTGCTAGCCCAGGGTCGTACACTGAAGCTTTCTTT. Amino acid sequence: CSASPGSYTEAFF.